Presented here are 26 T cell receptor beta chains from one specimen sequenced in a study of blood T cell repertoires in COVID-19. Assay: immunoSEQ multiplex PCR; the TCRdb copy retains only in-frame clones and omits some. This repertoire shows some 350,000 clones, about 90% found once; its top ten account for roughly 5%. Sample: PBMCs or T cells enriched from blood (not recorded which). The receptors derive from a woman in her twenties or thirties who had recovered from COVID-19.

V and J are TRBV24-1 and TRBJ1-2; 7 nucleotides align to TRBD1. Germline V gene data show CDR1 as KGHDR and CDR2 as SFDVKD. With V trimmed by 4 bases and J by 2 bases, 3 bases remained unmatched. The CDR3 consists of 14 residues. The CDR3 sequence: CATSDPGQNYGYTF. The CDR3 DNA sequence: TGTGCCACCAGTGACCCGGGACAGAACTATGGCTACACCTTC.

V is TRBV7-2 and J is TRBJ2-5; TRBD2 matches at 10 bases. The CDR3 totals 15 residues. Germline CDR1 is SGHTA and CDR2 is FQGNSA. V shed 6 bases and J 5 bases; nucleotides not matched to a gene: 9. The CDR3 DNA follows: TGTGCCAGCAGTATGGTAGCGGGGGGAGGGGAGACCCAGTACTTC. Protein: CASSMVAGGGETQYF.

This chain links TRBV7-2 with TRBJ1-6; tentatively, D is TRBD1 (6 bases). The CDR3 covers 13 residues. Germline loops: CDR1 SGHTA, CDR2 FQGNSA. Trimming left V 4 bases short and J 8 bases short, with 9 bases between. The CDR3 region has the DNA TGTGCCAGCAGCTCCCGGACAGATTCACCCCTCCACTTT. The encoded protein is CASSSRTDSPLHF.

The sample holds a few counts of this clone. The chain is built from TRBV28 and TRBJ2-7; possible D gene TRBD2, 6 bases. The germline V gene encodes CDR1 MDHEN and CDR2 SYDVKM. V lost 5 bases and J 5 bases, leaving 19 bases between the germline ends. CDR3 length equals 15 residues. The CDR3 DNA reads TGTGCCAGCAGTCGGCGGGGTATCGATCTCAACGAGCAGTACTTC. It encodes CASSRRGIDLNEQYF.

The chain joins TRBV14 to TRBJ1-2; TRBD1 aligns across 7 bases. The CDR3 loop spans 15 amino acids. Germline V lookup: CDR1 SGHDN, CDR2 FVKESK. Unmatched junction bases numbered 12, after V lost 3 bases and J lost 8 bases. CDR3 nucleotide sequence: TGTGCCAGCAGCCACGACCGGCAGGGGGGTTACGGCTACACCTTC. Translating it yields CASSHDRQGGYGYTF.

V and J are TRBV19 and TRBJ1-2; the match to TRBD1 covers 10 bases. Per the germline V gene, CDR1 is LNHDA and CDR2 is SQIVND (reference sequence). CDR3 length: 15 amino acids. V trimming: 3 bases; J trimming: 4 bases; junction bases outside the gene matches: 5. Here the CDR3 DNA reads TGTGCCAGTAGTATTGGGGACAGGGGCGTCTATGGCTACACCTTC. As protein: CASSIGDRGVYGYTF.

CDR3 DNA: TGTGCCAGCAGTGGACAGCTCTCTAACTATGGCTACACCTTC. Translating it yields CASSGQLSNYGYTF. The rearrangement uses TRBV2 and TRBJ1-2; a possible D gene is TRBD1 (5 bases). This CDR3 has 14 amino acids. Germline assignment: CDR1 SNHLY and CDR2 FYNNEI. V was cut by 4 bases and J by 0 bases, with 9 bases left in between. The full variable domain, rest sourced from reference TRBV2 and TRBJ1-2, is EPEVTQTPSHQVTQMGQEVILRCVPISNHLYFYWYRQILGQKVEFLVSFYNNEISEKSEIFDDQFSVERPDGSNFTLKIRSTKLEDSAMYFCASSGQLSNYGYTFGSGTRLTVV.

The rearrangement links TRBV7-2 to TRBJ1-3, with TRBD1 matching 7 bases. V trimming: 5 bases; J trimming: 3 bases; junction bases outside the gene matches: 7. The germline CDR1 and CDR2 sequences are SGHTA and FQGNSA. The length of the CDR3 is 15 residues. The CDR3 nucleotides read TGTGCCAGCAGCCCCATGGGGACAGTTGGAAACACCATATATTTT. Translating gives CASSPMGTVGNTIYF.

V gene TRBV3-1 (or the pseudogene TRBV3-2) combines with J gene TRBJ2-1; 9 bases agree with TRBD2. The CDR3 runs to 15 residues. The germline CDR1 and CDR2 sequences are LGHDT and YNNKEL (reference sequence). With V trimmed by 4 bases and J by 4 bases, 5 bases remained unmatched. The CDR3 is CASSPGLAPYNEQFF. DNA for the CDR3: TGTGCCAGCAGCCCCGGACTAGCGCCGTACAATGAGCAGTTCTTC.

V is TRBV11-2 and J is TRBJ1-1; the D gene is possibly TRBD1 (6 bases). The CDR3 is 16 amino acids. V was pared by 6 bases and J by 6 bases, with 23 bases between. Germline V gene lookup returns CDR1 SGHAT and CDR2 FQNNGV. The CDR3 spells CASSLNPAGVGAEAFF. The CDR3, as DNA: TGTGCCAGCAGTTTAAACCCGGCAGGGGTGGGGGCTGAAGCTTTCTTT.

This clone was seen a single time. V is TRBV2 and J is TRBJ1-1, with a tentative D call TRBD1 (5 bases). Between the trimmed V and J ends, which lost 4 bases and 10 bases, there was a span of 16 bases. This CDR3 contains 13 residues. Per germline, CDR1 SNHLY and CDR2 FYNNEI. In DNA, the CDR3 is TGTGCCAGCAGTGGCACAGGTACCCGACGAGCTTTCTTT. This sequence encodes CASSGTGTRRAFF.

The rearrangement uses TRBV9 and TRBJ1-5, with a possible D match to TRBD1 (6 bases). Deletions cut 2 bases from V and 3 bases from J, with 15 bases between. Germline V gene sequence: CDR1 SGDLS, CDR2 YYNGEE. The CDR3 has 16 amino acids. CDR3 amino acids: CASSVEQGKANQPQHF. Here the CDR3 DNA reads TGTGCCAGCAGCGTGGAACAGGGAAAAGCCAATCAGCCCCAGCATTTT.

The V and J genes are TRBV30 and TRBJ2-7, with TRBD2 matching over 9 bases. CDR1 is GTSNPN, CDR2 SVGIG, per germline (reference sequence). This CDR3 region has 16 residues. Trimming removed 0 bases from V and 0 bases from J; junction bases left unmatched: 6. Here the CDR3 DNA reads TGTGCCTGGAGTGTTCCCCGGCGGGGGGGCTCCTACGAGCAGTACTTC. Residues: CAWSVPRRGGSYEQYF.

The chain uses TRBV4-3 and TRBJ2-5; D remains unclear. Germline V CDR1 and CDR2: LGHNA, YSLEER. The CDR3 totals 14 residues. Trimming stripped 5 bases from V and 1 base from J, with 11 bases between. This CDR3 reads CASSTERSQETQYF. In DNA form, the CDR3 reads TGCGCCAGCAGCACGGAGAGATCCCAAGAGACCCAGTACTTC.

The J gene is TRBJ2-2, the V gene TRBV13; a possible D gene is TRBD2 (5 bases). Per the germline V gene, CDR1 is PRHDT and CDR2 is FYEKMQ (reference sequence). Trimming left V 2 bases short and J 9 bases short, with 7 bases between. The CDR3 runs 12 residues. In DNA, the CDR3 is TGTGCCAGCAGCTTACGGGGAAGGGAGCTGTTTTTT. Translated, it gives CASSLRGRELFF.

This clone showed up just once. CDR3 protein: CASSQTGGADTGELFF. As DNA, the CDR3 is TGTGCCAGCAGCCAAACAGGGGGCGCGGACACCGGGGAGCTGTTTTTT. The chain links TRBV4-2 to TRBJ2-2; TRBD1 agrees at 9 bases. The germline V gene has CDR1 LGHNA and CDR2 YNFKEQ. The trim removed 2 bases at V and 3 bases at J, leaving 4 bases unmatched. This CDR3 has 16 residues.

The chain has TRBV5-1 and TRBJ1-2; 11 bases are a match to TRBD1. Losses at the gene ends were 0 bases for V and 5 bases for J; bases not matched to a gene: 3. The V gene's germline CDR1 is SGHRS and CDR2 YFSETQ. The CDR3 covers 15 residues. The CDR3 nucleotides read TGCGCCAGCAGCTTGGACGGGACAGGGGGATATGGCTACACCTTC. Translation gives CASSLDGTGGYGYTF.

The chain combines TRBV10-3 with TRBJ2-3, with TRBD2 matching over 10 bases. Per the germline V gene, CDR1 is ENHRY and CDR2 is SYGVKD. The CDR3 consists of 14 residues. Trimming at V came to 8 bases and at J to 2 bases, leaving 4 bases not matched to a gene. The chain's CDR3 is CAIGLAVNTDTQYF. The CDR3 DNA reads as TGTGCCATCGGACTAGCGGTAAACACAGATACGCAGTATTTT.

V usage is TRBV3-1 (or the pseudogene TRBV3-2) and J usage is TRBJ1-3; D possibly corresponds to TRBD1 (6 bases). Germline values: CDR1 LGHDT, CDR2 YNNKEL (reference sequence). This CDR3 is built from 16 residues. Trimming shortened V by 0 bases and J by 4 bases, and 13 bases separated the two germline ends. The CDR3, as DNA: TGTGCCAGCAGCCAAGATAAAACAGGGTGGGGAAACACCATATATTTT. Protein: CASSQDKTGWGNTIYF.

V and J are TRBV2 and TRBJ2-7; 8 positions match TRBD1. V dropped 3 bases and J dropped 2; count of bases not matched to a gene: 3. Germline lookup yields CDR1 SNHLY and CDR2 FYNNEI. The CDR3 spans 14 residues. This CDR3 is CASSDRTGPYEQYF. Here the CDR3 DNA reads TGTGCCAGCAGTGATAGGACAGGGCCCTACGAGCAGTACTTC.

The chain employs TRBV5-1 and TRBJ2-3; 9 bases map to TRBD1. The CDR3 runs 16 residues. The V and J ends lost 0 bases and 5 bases, in that order; junction bases with no gene match: 7. CDR1 and CDR2 from the germline V gene are SGHRS and YFSETQ. Here the CDR3 DNA reads TGCGCCAGCAGCTTGGATGGGACAGGGTCAGGAGATACGCAGTATTTT. This gives the protein CASSLDGTGSGDTQYF.

The chain combines TRBV5-6 with TRBJ1-1; 7 positions agree with TRBD1. The CDR3 length is 14 residues. CDR1 is SGHDT, CDR2 YYEEEE, per germline. The trim removed 4 bases at V and 5 bases at J, leaving 8 bases unmatched. CDR3 amino acids: CASSPYSGGTEAFF. Here the CDR3 DNA reads TGTGCCAGCAGCCCATACTCAGGGGGAACTGAAGCTTTCTTT. Drawing the rest from reference TRBV5-6 and TRBJ1-1, the complete variable domain is DAGVTQSPTHLIKTRGQQVTLRCSPKSGHDTVSWYQQALGQGPQFIFQYYEEEERQRGNFPDRFSGHQFPNYSSELNVNALLLGDSALYLCASSPYSGGTEAFFGQGTRLTVV.

V usage is TRBV2 and J usage is TRBJ2-5; unclear D gene. CDR1 SNHLY and CDR2 FYNNEI come from the germline V gene. The V gene lost 2 bases and the J gene lost 4 bases, with 8 bases spanning the gap. The CDR3 has 13 residues. The CDR3 here is CASSETRLETQYF. The CDR3 DNA follows: TGTGCCAGCAGTGAAACCCGGTTAGAGACCCAGTACTTC.

The J gene is TRBJ1-2, the V gene TRBV19; tentatively, D is TRBD1 (5 bases). Trimming took off 4 bases at V and 5 bases at J, with 14 bases between the two ends. This CDR3 contains 14 residues. CDR1 is LNHDA, CDR2 SQIVND, per germline (reference sequence). This CDR3 reads CASSTRRGRYGYTF. CDR3 DNA: TGTGCCAGTAGTACACGGAGGGGCAGATATGGCTACACCTTC.

This clone was counted once. The rearrangement links TRBV6-5 to TRBJ1-1, with 11 positions matching TRBD1. The ends lost 2 bases at V and 10 bases at J; junction bases unmatched: 9. The CDR3 is made up of 15 amino acids. Germline V lookup: CDR1 MNHEY, CDR2 SVGAGI. CDR3 nucleotide sequence: TGTGCCAGCAGTTACAGGGACAGGGGGAATAGTAGAGCTTTCTTT. It yields the protein CASSYRDRGNSRAFF.

This chain links TRBV7-2 with TRBJ1-6, with TRBD1 matching 7 bases. V lost 5 bases and J lost 11; bases outside the gene matches: 6. This CDR3 is 13 amino acids long. Looked up from germline, CDR1 is SGHTA and CDR2 is FQGNSA. The DNA for the CDR3 is TGTGCCAGCAGCCGCCAGGGGGGTACACCCCTCCACTTT. This translates into CASSRQGGTPLHF.